The text below deals with one TCR beta chain. The time point here: newly diagnosed GD, antithyroid drugs for less than 3 months. From PBMCs, RNA was extracted and then used to make the TCR library. The record originates from a study of regulatory T cells in long-lasting Graves disease. Between the trimmed V and J ends, which lost 5 bases and 2 bases, there was a span of 8 bases. Germline-derived CDR1 and CDR2 are PRHDT and FYEKMQ (reference sequence). This CDR3 is built from 13 residues. HTBI primers from iRepertoire and Arm-PCR of CDR3 regions yielded the TCR beta libraries. TCRdb processed the multiplex PCR reads anew with MiXCR; each CDR3 protein has one entry. The table has about half a million distinct CDR3 sequences, about 12% seen once; the top ten hold 8% to 10%. This sample was also put to use in a study of T cells in Graves' hyperthyroidism and ophthalmopathy.

The receptor comes from a woman younger than 45 with Graves disease. The chain employs TRBV13 and TRBJ2-3; D is unclear. Specimen: peripheral blood mononuclear cells (PBMCs), collected at new diagnosis, from a patient treated with antithyroid drugs. The CDR3 loop reads CASSPSPTDTQYF. The CDR3 coding sequence is TGTGCCAGCAGCCCATCTCCCACAGATACGCAGTATTTT.